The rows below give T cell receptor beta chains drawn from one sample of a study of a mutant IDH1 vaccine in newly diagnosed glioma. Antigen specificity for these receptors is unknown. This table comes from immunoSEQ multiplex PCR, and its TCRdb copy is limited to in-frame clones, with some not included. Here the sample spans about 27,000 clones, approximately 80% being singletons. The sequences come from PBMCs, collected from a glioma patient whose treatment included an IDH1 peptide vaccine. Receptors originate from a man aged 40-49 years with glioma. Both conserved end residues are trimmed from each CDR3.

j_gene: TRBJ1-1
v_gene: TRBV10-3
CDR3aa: AISAGQSGVNTEAF

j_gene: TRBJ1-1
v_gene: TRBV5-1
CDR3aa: ASSWRPGGTEAF

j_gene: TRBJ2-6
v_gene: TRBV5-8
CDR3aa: ASSHERDLYSGANVLT

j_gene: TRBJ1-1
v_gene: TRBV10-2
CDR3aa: ASRDRGSGTEAF

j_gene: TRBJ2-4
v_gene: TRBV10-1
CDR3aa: ATRIGTGGPPKNIQY

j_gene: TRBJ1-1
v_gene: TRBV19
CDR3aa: ASSISAGATEAF

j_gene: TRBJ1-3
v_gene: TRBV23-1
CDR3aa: ASPTILDRPWTLGNTIY

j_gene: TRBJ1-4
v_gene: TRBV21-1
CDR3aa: ASSKVGQVQEKLF

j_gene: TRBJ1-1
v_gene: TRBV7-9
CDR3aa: ASSPLAWGTEAF

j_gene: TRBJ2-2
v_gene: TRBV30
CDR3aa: AWSGSGELF

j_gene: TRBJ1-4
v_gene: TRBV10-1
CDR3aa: ASSESGQDEKLF

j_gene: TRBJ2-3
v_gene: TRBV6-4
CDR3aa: ASSERGRPFTDTQY

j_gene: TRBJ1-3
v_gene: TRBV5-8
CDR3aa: ASSLGAVSGNTIY

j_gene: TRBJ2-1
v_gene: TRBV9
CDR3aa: ASSVGLADHNEQF

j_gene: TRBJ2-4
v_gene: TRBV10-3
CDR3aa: AISEVDRGWAKNIQY

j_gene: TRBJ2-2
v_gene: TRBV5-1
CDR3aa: ASSPTLGNANTGELF

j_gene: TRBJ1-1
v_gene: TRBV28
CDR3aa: ASSLGGTRAEAF

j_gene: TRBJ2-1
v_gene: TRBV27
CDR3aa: ASSPRGGTLRNEQF

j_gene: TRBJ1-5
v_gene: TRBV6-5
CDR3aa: ASSSLGENQPQH

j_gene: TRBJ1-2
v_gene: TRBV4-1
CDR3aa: ASSPGTAPSYGYT

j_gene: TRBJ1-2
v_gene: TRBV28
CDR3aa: ASENGADRGYGYT

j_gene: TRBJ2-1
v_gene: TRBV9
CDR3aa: ASSSPGTGEHEQF

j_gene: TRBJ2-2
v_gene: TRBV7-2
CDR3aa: ASSYISAGRAGELF